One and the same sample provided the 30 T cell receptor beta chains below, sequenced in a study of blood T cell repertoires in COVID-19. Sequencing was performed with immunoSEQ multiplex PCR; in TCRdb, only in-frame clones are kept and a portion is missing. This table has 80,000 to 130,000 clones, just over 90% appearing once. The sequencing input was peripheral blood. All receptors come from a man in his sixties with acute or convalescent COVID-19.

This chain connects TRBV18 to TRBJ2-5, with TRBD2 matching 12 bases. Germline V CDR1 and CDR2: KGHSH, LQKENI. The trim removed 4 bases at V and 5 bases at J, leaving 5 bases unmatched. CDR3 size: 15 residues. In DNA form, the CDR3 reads TGTGCCAGCTCACTCGCCGGGACTAGCGGGGAGACCCAGTACTTC. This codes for CASSLAGTSGETQYF.

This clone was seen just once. CDR3 region: CASSQQLDRSTDTQYF. CDR3 nucleotide sequence: TGCGCCAGCAGCCAACAACTAGACCGGAGCACAGATACGCAGTATTTT. The chain links TRBV5-1 to TRBJ2-3; D is perhaps TRBD2 (5 bases). The CDR3 extends over 16 amino acids. Per germline, CDR1 SGHRS and CDR2 YFSETQ. Trimming shortened V by 4 bases and J by 0 bases, and 15 bases separated the two germline ends. Combining the CDR3 with reference TRBV5-1 and TRBJ2-3 gives the whole variable domain KAGVTQTPRYLIKTRGQQVTLSCSPISGHRSVSWYQQTPGQGLQFLFEYFSETQRNKGNFPGRFSGRQFSNSRSEMNVSTLELGDSALYLCASSQQLDRSTDTQYFGPGTRLTVL.

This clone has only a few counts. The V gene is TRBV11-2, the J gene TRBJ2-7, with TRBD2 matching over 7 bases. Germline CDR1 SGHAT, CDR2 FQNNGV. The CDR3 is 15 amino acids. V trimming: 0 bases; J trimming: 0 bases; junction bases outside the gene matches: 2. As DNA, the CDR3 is TGTGCCAGCAGCTTAGAAGCGGGGAGCTCCTACGAGCAGTACTTC. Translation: CASSLEAGSSYEQYF.

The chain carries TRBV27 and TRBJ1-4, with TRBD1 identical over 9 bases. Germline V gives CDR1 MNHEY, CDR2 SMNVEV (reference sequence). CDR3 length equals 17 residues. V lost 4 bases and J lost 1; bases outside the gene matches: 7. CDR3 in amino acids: CASSSHPGQGTNEKLFF. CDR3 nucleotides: TGTGCCAGCAGTTCACATCCGGGACAGGGAACTAATGAAAAACTGTTTTTT.

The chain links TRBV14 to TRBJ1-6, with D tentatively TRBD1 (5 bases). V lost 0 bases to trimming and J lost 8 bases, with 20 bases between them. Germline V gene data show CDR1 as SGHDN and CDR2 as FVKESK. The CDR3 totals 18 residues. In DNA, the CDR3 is TGTGCCAGCAGCCAAGAGGGGTATCACCAGGGCTCCGATTCACCCCTCCACTTT. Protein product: CASSQEGYHQGSDSPLHF.

Written as DNA, the CDR3 is TGTGCCAGTAGTATACGGGGGATCGTTGGAAACACCATATATTTT. Translating gives CASSIRGIVGNTIYF. The gene calls are TRBV19 and TRBJ1-3; possibly TRBD1 for D (5 bases). Looked up from germline, CDR1 is LNHDA and CDR2 is SQIVND (reference sequence). V was pared by 2 bases and J by 3 bases, with 11 bases between. The CDR3 length is 15 residues.

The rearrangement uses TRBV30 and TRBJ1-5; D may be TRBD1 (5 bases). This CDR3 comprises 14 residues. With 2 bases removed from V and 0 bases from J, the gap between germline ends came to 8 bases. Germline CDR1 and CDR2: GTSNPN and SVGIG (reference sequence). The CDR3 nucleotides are TGTGCCTGGAGTAAGGGGAATAGCAATCAGCCCCAGCATTTT. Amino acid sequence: CAWSKGNSNQPQHF.

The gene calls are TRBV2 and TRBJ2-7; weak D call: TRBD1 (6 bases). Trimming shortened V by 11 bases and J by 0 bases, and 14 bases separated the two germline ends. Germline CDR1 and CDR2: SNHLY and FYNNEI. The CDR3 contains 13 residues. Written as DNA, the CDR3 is TGTGCCGGAGGACAGCCTCTCTCCTACGAGCAGTACTTC. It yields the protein CAGGQPLSYEQYF.

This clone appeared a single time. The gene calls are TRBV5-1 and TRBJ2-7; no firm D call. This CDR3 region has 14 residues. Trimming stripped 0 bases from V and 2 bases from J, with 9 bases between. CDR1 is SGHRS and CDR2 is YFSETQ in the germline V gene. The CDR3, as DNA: TGCGCCAGCAGCTTGGATACTCCCCCCTACGAGCAGTACGTC. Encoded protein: CASSLDTPPYEQYV.

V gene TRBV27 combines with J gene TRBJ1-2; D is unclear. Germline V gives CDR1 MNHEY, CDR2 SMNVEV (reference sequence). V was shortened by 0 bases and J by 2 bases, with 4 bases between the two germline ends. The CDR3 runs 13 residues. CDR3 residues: CASSLSRNYGYTF. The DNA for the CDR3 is TGTGCCAGCAGTTTATCGAGGAACTATGGCTACACCTTC.

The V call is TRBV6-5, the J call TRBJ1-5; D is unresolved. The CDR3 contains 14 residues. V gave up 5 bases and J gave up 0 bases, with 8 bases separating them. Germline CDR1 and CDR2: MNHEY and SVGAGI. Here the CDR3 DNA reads TGTGCCAGCAGTCAGGATAATAGCAATCAGCCCCAGCATTTT. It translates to CASSQDNSNQPQHF.

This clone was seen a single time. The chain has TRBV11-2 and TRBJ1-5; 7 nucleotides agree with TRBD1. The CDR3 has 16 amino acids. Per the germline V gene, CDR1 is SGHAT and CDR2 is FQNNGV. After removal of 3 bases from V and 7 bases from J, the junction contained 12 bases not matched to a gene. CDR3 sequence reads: CASSFWTGPGDQPQHF. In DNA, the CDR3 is TGTGCCAGCAGCTTTTGGACAGGCCCCGGCGACCAGCCCCAGCATTTT.

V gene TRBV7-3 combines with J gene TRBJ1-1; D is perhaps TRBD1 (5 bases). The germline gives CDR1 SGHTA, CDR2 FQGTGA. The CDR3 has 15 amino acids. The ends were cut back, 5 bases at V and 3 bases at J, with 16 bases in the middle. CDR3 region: CASSPIGWGDTEAFF. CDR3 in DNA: TGTGCCAGCAGCCCCATCGGGTGGGGGGACACTGAAGCTTTCTTT.

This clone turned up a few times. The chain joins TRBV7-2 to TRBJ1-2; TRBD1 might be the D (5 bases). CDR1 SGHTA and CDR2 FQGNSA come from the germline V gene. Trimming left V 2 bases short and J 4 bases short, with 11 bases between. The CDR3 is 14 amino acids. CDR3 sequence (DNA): TGTGCCAGCAGCTTATCAGGGAACCGCTATGGCTACACCTTC. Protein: CASSLSGNRYGYTF.

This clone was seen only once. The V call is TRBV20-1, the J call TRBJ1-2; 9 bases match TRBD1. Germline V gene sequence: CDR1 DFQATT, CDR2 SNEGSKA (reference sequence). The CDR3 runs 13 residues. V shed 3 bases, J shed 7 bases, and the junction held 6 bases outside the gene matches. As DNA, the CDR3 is TGCAGTGCTAGTCGGACAGGGGTACGTGGCTACACCTTC. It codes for CSASRTGVRGYTF.

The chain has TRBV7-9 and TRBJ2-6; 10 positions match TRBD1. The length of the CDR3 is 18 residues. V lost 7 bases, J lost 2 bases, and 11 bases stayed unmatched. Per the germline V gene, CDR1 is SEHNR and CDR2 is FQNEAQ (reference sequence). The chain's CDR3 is CASNPGTGVIPGANVLTF. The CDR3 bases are TGTGCCAGCAATCCCGGGACAGGGGTAATCCCTGGGGCCAACGTCCTGACTTTC.

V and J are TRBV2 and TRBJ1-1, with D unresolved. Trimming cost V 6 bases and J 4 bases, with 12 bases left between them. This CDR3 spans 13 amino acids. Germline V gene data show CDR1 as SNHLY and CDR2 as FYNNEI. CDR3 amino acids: CASSEEGGTEAFF. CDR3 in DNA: TGTGCCAGCAGCGAGGAGGGAGGCACTGAAGCTTTCTTT. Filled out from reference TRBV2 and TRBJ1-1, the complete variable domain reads EPEVTQTPSHQVTQMGQEVILRCVPISNHLYFYWYRQILGQKVEFLVSFYNNEISEKSEIFDDQFSVERPDGSNFTLKIRSTKLEDSAMYFCASSEEGGTEAFFGQGTRLTVV.

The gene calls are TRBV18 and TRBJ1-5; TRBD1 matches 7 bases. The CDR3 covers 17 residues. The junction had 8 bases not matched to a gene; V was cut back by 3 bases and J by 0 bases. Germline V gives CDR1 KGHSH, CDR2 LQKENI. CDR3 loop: CASSPTGQPYSNQPQHF. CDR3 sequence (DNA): TGTGCCAGCTCACCGACGGGACAGCCTTATAGCAATCAGCCCCAGCATTTT. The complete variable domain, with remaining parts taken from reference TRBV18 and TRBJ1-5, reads NAGVMQNPRHLVRRRGQEARLRCSPMKGHSHVYWYRQLPEEGLKFMVYLQKENIIDESGMPKERFSAEFPKEGPSILRIQQVVRGDSAAYFCASSPTGQPYSNQPQHFGDGTRLSIL.

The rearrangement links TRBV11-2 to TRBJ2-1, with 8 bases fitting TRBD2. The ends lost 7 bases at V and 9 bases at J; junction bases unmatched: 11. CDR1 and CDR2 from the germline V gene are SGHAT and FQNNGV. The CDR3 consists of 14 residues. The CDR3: CASNKQTGGGEQFF. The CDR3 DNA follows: TGTGCCAGCAATAAACAGACGGGAGGGGGTGAGCAGTTCTTC.

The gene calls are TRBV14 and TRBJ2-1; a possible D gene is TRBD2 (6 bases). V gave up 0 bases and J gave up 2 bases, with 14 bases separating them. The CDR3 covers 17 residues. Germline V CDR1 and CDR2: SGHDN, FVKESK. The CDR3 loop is CASSQEGGGGAYNEQFF. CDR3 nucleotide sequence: TGTGCCAGCAGCCAAGAAGGAGGAGGCGGGGCCTACAATGAGCAGTTCTTC.

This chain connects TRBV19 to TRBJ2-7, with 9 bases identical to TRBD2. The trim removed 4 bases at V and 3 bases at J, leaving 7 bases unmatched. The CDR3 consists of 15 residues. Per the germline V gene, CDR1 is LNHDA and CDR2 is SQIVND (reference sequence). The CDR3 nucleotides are TGTGCCAGTAGTACCATTAGCGGGAGTGGCTACGAGCAGTACTTC. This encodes CASSTISGSGYEQYF.

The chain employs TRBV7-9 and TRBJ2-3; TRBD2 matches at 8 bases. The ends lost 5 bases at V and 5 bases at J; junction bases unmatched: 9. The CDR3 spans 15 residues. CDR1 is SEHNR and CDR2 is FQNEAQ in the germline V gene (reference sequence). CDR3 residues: CASSPTRLARDTQYF. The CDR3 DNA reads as TGTGCCAGCAGCCCCACCCGACTAGCGAGAGATACGCAGTATTTT.

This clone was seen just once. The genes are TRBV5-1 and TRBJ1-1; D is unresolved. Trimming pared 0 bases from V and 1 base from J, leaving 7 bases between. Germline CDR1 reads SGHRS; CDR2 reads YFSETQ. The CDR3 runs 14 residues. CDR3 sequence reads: CASSLALGNTEAFF. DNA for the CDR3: TGCGCCAGCAGCTTGGCACTAGGGAACACTGAAGCTTTCTTT.

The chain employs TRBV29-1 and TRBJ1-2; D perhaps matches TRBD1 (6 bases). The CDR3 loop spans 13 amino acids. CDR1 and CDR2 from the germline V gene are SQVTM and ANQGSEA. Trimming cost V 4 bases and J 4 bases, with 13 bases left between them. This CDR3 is CSVAGGLFYGYTF. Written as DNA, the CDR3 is TGCAGCGTTGCCGGGGGGCTGTTCTATGGCTACACCTTC.

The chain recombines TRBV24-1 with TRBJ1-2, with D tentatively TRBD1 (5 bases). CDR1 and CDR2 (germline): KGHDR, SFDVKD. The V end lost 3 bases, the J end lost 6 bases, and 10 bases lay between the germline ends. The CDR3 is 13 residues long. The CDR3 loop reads CATSDLWGDGYTF. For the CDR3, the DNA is TGTGCCACCAGTGATCTCTGGGGGGATGGCTACACCTTC.

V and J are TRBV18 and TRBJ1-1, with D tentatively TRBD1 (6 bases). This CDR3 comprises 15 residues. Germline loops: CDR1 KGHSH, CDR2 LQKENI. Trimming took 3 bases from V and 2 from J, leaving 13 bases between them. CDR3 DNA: TGTGCCAGCTCACCCGAGGGGGGGGGTAACACTGAAGCTTTCTTT. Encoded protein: CASSPEGGGNTEAFF.

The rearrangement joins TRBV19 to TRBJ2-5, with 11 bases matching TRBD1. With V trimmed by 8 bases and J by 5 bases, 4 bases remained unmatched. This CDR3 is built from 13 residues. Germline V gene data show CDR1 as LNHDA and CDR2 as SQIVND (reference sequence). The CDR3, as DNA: TGTGCCAGTGGACAGGGGGCATATGAGACCCAGTACTTC. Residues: CASGQGAYETQYF.

The CDR3 reads CASNLRGDHTEAFF. Here the CDR3 DNA reads TGTGCCAGCAACCTCCGGGGGGATCACACTGAAGCTTTCTTT. This chain joins TRBV27 and TRBJ1-1, with D possibly TRBD1 on 5 matching bases. The CDR3 covers 14 residues. V gave up 7 bases and J gave up 3 bases, with 15 bases separating them. CDR1 and CDR2 (germline): MNHEY, SMNVEV (reference sequence).

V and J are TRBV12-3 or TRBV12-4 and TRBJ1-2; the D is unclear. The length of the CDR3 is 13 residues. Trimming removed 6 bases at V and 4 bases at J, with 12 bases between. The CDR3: CASRKSTIYGYTF. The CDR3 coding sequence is TGTGCCAGCAGGAAGTCTACGATCTATGGCTACACCTTC.

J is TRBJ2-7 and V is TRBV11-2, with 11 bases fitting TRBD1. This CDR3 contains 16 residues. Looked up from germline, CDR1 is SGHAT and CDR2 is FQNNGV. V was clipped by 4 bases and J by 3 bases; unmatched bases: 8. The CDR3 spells CASSSPGQGVLYEQYF. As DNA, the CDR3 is TGTGCCAGCAGCTCCCCGGGACAGGGGGTGCTCTACGAGCAGTACTTC.